This is a list of T cell receptor beta chains from one sample in a study of blood T cell repertoires in COVID-19. Data came from immunoSEQ multiplex PCR; TCRdb stores just in-frame clones and leaves some out. Among 230,000 or so clones listed, 80% to 90% were seen once. Sample: peripheral blood. All receptors come from a woman between 40 and 55 years old who had recovered from COVID-19. The CDR3 runs from the conserved cysteine through the conserved F or W. The order of the fields is V gene, D gene, clone size, J gene, CDR3 DNA, CDR3 protein. The D gene is left open where the match is weak. Clone size is not always given. Where it is, it says once, few, many or a class for expanded clones.

V: TRBV9
D: TRBD2
size: NA
J: TRBJ2-3
DNA: TGTGCCAGCAGCGTAGAGCCGCGGGGGGGCCGGGCAGATACGCAGTATTTT
CDR3: CASSVEPRGGRADTQYF

V: TRBV28
D: NA
size: NA
J: TRBJ1-6
DNA: TGTGCCAGCAGTTTGGCGGATAGGTTTAATTCACCCCTCCACTTT
CDR3: CASSLADRFNSPLHF

V: TRBV6-5
D: NA
size: NA
J: TRBJ2-7
DNA: TGTGCCAGCAGTTACCTCGGGGAGGGGGAAGGCGAGCAGTACTTC
CDR3: CASSYLGEGEGEQYF

V: TRBV5-6
D: TRBD1
size: few
J: TRBJ1-2
DNA: TGTGCCAGCAGCCCGGGACAGATGTATGGCTACACCTTC
CDR3: CASSPGQMYGYTF

V: TRBV5-6
D: NA
size: NA
J: TRBJ1-5
DNA: TGTGCCAGCAGCTCTCGGGGAGCCCGCTATCAGCCCCAGCATTTT
CDR3: CASSSRGARYQPQHF

V: TRBV27
D: NA
size: NA
J: TRBJ2-2
DNA: TGTGCCAGCAGTTTCGTCTCCGGGGAGCTGTTTTTT
CDR3: CASSFVSGELFF

V: TRBV29-1
D: TRBD2
size: NA
J: TRBJ2-2
DNA: TGCAGCGTTCCGCCGACTAGCGGGGGGGCCAACACCGGGGAGCTGTTTTTT
CDR3: CSVPPTSGGANTGELFF

V: TRBV3-1/TRBV3-2
D: TRBD1
size: NA
J: TRBJ2-7
DNA: TGTGCCAGCAGCCGCACCGGGACAGGGGGCCAAGGGAACGAGCAGTACTTC
CDR3: CASSRTGTGGQGNEQYF

V: TRBV13
D: TRBD1
size: NA
J: TRBJ2-7
DNA: TGTGCCAGCAGCTTAGCAGGGGGCGGGTCCTACGAGCAGTACTTC
CDR3: CASSLAGGGSYEQYF

V: TRBV5-4
D: NA
size: NA
J: TRBJ2-1
DNA: TGTGCCAGCAGCTTAGAAGCGACCCCTTGGAATGAGCAGTTCTTC
CDR3: CASSLEATPWNEQFF

V: TRBV9
D: NA
size: NA
J: TRBJ2-5
DNA: TGTGCCAGCAGCGTAGGATCCGGGGGGACCCAGTACTTC
CDR3: CASSVGSGGTQYF

V: TRBV12-3/TRBV12-4
D: NA
size: few
J: TRBJ1-2
DNA: TGTGCCAGCAGTAATTTACGGGGTGATGGCTACACCTTC
CDR3: CASSNLRGDGYTF

V: TRBV29-1
D: NA
size: NA
J: TRBJ2-5
DNA: TGCAGCGTTCGGCGGATCAAAGAGACCCAGTACTTC
CDR3: CSVRRIKETQYF

V: TRBV2
D: TRBD2
size: NA
J: TRBJ2-2
DNA: TGTGCCAGCACTAGCGGGAGAAACACCGGGGAGCTGTTTTTT
CDR3: CASTSGRNTGELFF

V: TRBV9
D: NA
size: NA
J: TRBJ1-1
DNA: TGTGCCAGCAGCGTAGACCTCTTTGGAGGCCCTGGCGGCACTGAAGCTTTCTTT
CDR3: CASSVDLFGGPGGTEAFF

V: TRBV7-3
D: TRBD1
size: few
J: TRBJ1-6
DNA: TGTGCCAGCGCATTGTGGGACAGGGATAATTCACCCCTCCACTTT
CDR3: CASALWDRDNSPLHF

V: TRBV5-1
D: NA
size: NA
J: TRBJ1-4
DNA: TGCGCCAGCAGCAGGGGTAGAGGAGATGAAAAACTGTTTTTT
CDR3: CASSRGRGDEKLFF

V: TRBV18
D: NA
size: NA
J: TRBJ2-4
DNA: TGTGCCAGCTCACTCCCCGCGGGACGGACCAAAAACATTCAGTACTTC
CDR3: CASSLPAGRTKNIQYF

V: TRBV4-1
D: NA
size: many
J: TRBJ2-1
DNA: TGCGCCAGCAGCCTGAGGGATGAGCAGTTCTTC
CDR3: CASSLRDEQFF

V: TRBV28
D: NA
size: NA
J: TRBJ1-2
DNA: TGTGCCAGCATCTCAACAGGGCCCCATGGCTACACCTTC
CDR3: CASISTGPHGYTF

V: TRBV7-2
D: NA
size: NA
J: TRBJ1-2
DNA: TGTGCCAGCACTTTGATGGGGAGCGGAGATGGCTACACCTTC
CDR3: CASTLMGSGDGYTF

V: TRBV28
D: TRBD1
size: once
J: TRBJ2-7
DNA: TGTGCCAGCAGCCCTCGGGTCGGGGGACAGGGGGCCTACGAGCAGTACTTC
CDR3: CASSPRVGGQGAYEQYF

V: TRBV7-9
D: TRBD1
size: NA
J: TRBJ2-1
DNA: TGTGCCAGCAGCCCTCCCGGGACAGGGACCTATGAGCAGTTCTTC
CDR3: CASSPPGTGTYEQFF

V: TRBV6-2/TRBV6-3
D: TRBD1
size: NA
J: TRBJ2-2
DNA: TGTGCCAGCAGCCCGACCGGGACAGGGGGCAGGGAGCTGTTTTTT
CDR3: CASSPTGTGGRELFF

V: TRBV2
D: NA
size: NA
J: TRBJ1-4
DNA: TGCGCGACGTCCTACTATTCGACTAATGAAAAACTGTTTTTT
CDR3: CATSYYSTNEKLFF

V: TRBV19
D: NA
size: NA
J: TRBJ2-1
DNA: TGTGCCAGTAGTATCTGGTCAACCCGACTCTCCTACAATGAGCAGTTCTTC
CDR3: CASSIWSTRLSYNEQFF

V: TRBV28
D: NA
size: NA
J: TRBJ1-5
DNA: TGTGCCAGCAGGAGCCAGCCTGGGGGCCAGCCCCAGCATTTT
CDR3: CASRSQPGGQPQHF

V: TRBV11-2
D: NA
size: NA
J: TRBJ2-3
DNA: TGTGCCAGCAGCTCGTGGGAGTCTTGGGGAGATACGCAGTATTTT
CDR3: CASSSWESWGDTQYF

V: TRBV11-2
D: NA
size: NA
J: TRBJ1-2
DNA: TGTGCCAGCAGCTTAGATCCGTCAGCTAACTATGGCTACACCTTC
CDR3: CASSLDPSANYGYTF

V: TRBV5-4
D: NA
size: NA
J: TRBJ1-4
DNA: TGTGCCAGCAGCTCCTATGGGGGGGCCGAGGAAAAACTGTTTTTT
CDR3: CASSSYGGAEEKLFF

V: TRBV3-1/TRBV3-2
D: NA
size: NA
J: TRBJ1-3
DNA: TGTGCCAGCAGTGAGACAGCCTCCTCTGGAAACACCATATATTTT
CDR3: CASSETASSGNTIYF

V: TRBV7-2
D: NA
size: NA
J: TRBJ2-3
DNA: TGTGCCAGCAGCTCAAGACTGGTTAGCACAGATACGCAGTATTTT
CDR3: CASSSRLVSTDTQYF

V: TRBV6-5
D: NA
size: NA
J: TRBJ1-1
DNA: TGTGCCAGCCAGGGGAAGAACACTGAAGCTTTCTTT
CDR3: CASQGKNTEAFF

V: TRBV2
D: TRBD2
size: once
J: TRBJ2-5
DNA: TGTGCCAGCAGCCCGGGACTAGTAGGATCAGAGACCCAGTACTTC
CDR3: CASSPGLVGSETQYF

V: TRBV29-1
D: NA
size: NA
J: TRBJ1-2
DNA: TGCAGCGTATCGACAGGTTCTGGGGGCTACACCTTC
CDR3: CSVSTGSGGYTF

V: TRBV10-1
D: TRBD1
size: NA
J: TRBJ2-3
DNA: TGCGCCAGCAGTGAGTCGGGGACAGGGGCTTTCACAGATACGCAGTATTTT
CDR3: CASSESGTGAFTDTQYF

V: TRBV12-5
D: TRBD1
size: few
J: TRBJ1-2
DNA: TGTGCTAGTGGAGATTTGACAGGGACTCCTTATGGCTACACCTTC
CDR3: CASGDLTGTPYGYTF

V: TRBV5-1
D: NA
size: NA
J: TRBJ2-2
DNA: TGCGCCAGCAGCCAACCACCAGGGAAGGGTCGCCACACCGGGGAGCTGTTTTTT
CDR3: CASSQPPGKGRHTGELFF

V: TRBV2
D: TRBD1
size: NA
J: TRBJ2-7
DNA: TGTGCCAGCAGAGCCGGGACAGATGGCTACTACGAGCAGTACTTC
CDR3: CASRAGTDGYYEQYF

V: TRBV6-6
D: TRBD1
size: NA
J: TRBJ1-2
DNA: TGTGCCAGCAGAGAGGGGACAGGGGACTATGGCTACACCTTC
CDR3: CASREGTGDYGYTF

V: TRBV12-5
D: NA
size: NA
J: TRBJ1-2
DNA: TGTGCTAGTGGTTTGCTCCCCGGGCAGGGCTTCGGTGGCTACACCTTC
CDR3: CASGLLPGQGFGGYTF

V: TRBV2
D: NA
size: NA
J: TRBJ1-5
DNA: TGTGCCAGCAGCTTAACAGATAGCAATCAGCCCCAGCATTTT
CDR3: CASSLTDSNQPQHF

V: TRBV2
D: NA
size: NA
J: TRBJ2-3
DNA: TGTGCCAGCAGTGATCGACAGCGAAGCACAGATACGCAGTATTTT
CDR3: CASSDRQRSTDTQYF

V: TRBV6-2/TRBV6-3
D: NA
size: few
J: TRBJ1-3
DNA: TGTGCCAGCAGTTATCGAAGGAGCCAGAGCTCTGGAAACACCATATATTTT
CDR3: CASSYRRSQSSGNTIYF

V: TRBV4-2
D: NA
size: NA
J: TRBJ2-2
DNA: TGTGCCAGCAGCCAGTTGGACAGCGACACCGGGGAGCTGTTTTTT
CDR3: CASSQLDSDTGELFF

V: TRBV11-2
D: NA
size: NA
J: TRBJ2-7
DNA: TGTGCCAGCAGCTCTAGTTCCGAGCAGTACTTC
CDR3: CASSSSSEQYF

V: TRBV30
D: TRBD1
size: NA
J: TRBJ1-1
DNA: TGTGCCTGGAGTGCGGGACAGGGAAACACTGAAGCTTTCTTT
CDR3: CAWSAGQGNTEAFF

V: TRBV5-1
D: TRBD2
size: NA
J: TRBJ2-1
DNA: TGCGCCAGCAGCACGGGACTAGCGGGAGGAAACCACAATGAGCAGTTCTTC
CDR3: CASSTGLAGGNHNEQFF